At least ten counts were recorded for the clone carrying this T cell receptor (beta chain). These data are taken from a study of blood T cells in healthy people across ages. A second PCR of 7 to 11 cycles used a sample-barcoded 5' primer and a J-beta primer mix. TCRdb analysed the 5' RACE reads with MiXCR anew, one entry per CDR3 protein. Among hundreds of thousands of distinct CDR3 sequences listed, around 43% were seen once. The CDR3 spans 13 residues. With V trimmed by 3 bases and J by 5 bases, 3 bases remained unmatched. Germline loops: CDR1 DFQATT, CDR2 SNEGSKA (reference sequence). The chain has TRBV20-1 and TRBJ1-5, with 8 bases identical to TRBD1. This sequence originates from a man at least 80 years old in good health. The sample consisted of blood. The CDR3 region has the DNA TGCAGTGCTAGTGACAGGGGCCATCAGCCCCAGCATTTT. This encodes CSASDRGHQPQHF.